This TCR beta chain was sequenced during a study of blood T cell repertoires in COVID-19. Study background: The United States, Italy and Spain supplied acute and convalescent COVID-19 samples. Sources were T cells, B-cell-depleted T cells, or PBMCs; the material itself was cDNA or gDNA.

The authors' processing: Researchers report that nucleated cell counts were estimated from reference gene primer amplification. Repertoires were generated with immunoSEQ multiplex PCR, while TCRdb's copy carries only in-frame clones and drops some. Clone size and V and J calls were adopted from that table, with D and trimming inferred from the DNA. The table records under 150,000 clones, around 80% of them present only once. This CDR3 comprises 17 residues. Sequencing was done on a sample of peripheral blood. The clonotype comes from a man between 65 and 85 years old with active or convalescent COVID-19. The rearrangement joins TRBV21-1 to TRBJ1-2; the table calls TRBD1, which could not be checked here. TRBV21-1 is assigned pseudogene status. CDR3 in amino acids: CASSTIRPRTVNYGYTF. The CDR3, as DNA: TGTGCCAGCAGCACCATTCGACCCAGGACAGTTAACTATGGCTACACCTTC.